The next 11 T cell receptor beta chains were all read from a single sample in a study of OX40 agonist ivuxolimab in advanced cancers. The protocol was immunoSEQ multiplex PCR, while the TCRdb copy is restricted to in-frame clones and leaves out a portion. The sample includes tens of thousands of clones, more than 75% of them seen just once. The sample in question was CD4+ or CD8+ T cells sorted from blood, obtained in a trial of the OX40 agonist ivuxolimab. These receptors were taken from an adult with an advanced solid tumor such as melanoma, head and neck, liver or kidney cancer.

The chain has TRBV11-3 and TRBJ1-1; tentatively, D is TRBD1 (6 bases). Germline V gene lookup returns CDR1 SGHNT and CDR2 YENEEA. The V gene lost 1 base and the J gene lost 6 bases, with 21 bases spanning the gap. The CDR3 contains 17 residues. The CDR3, as DNA: TGTGCCAGCAGCTTAGGGCCCCTAACAGGGTACTACCCTGAAGCTTTCTTT. Translated, it gives CASSLGPLTGYYPEAFF.

This clone was observed a single time. The CDR3 here is CASSQDRSYEQYF. CDR3 bases: TGTGCCAGCTCACAGGACAGATCTTACGAGCAGTACTTC. The chain has TRBV18 and TRBJ2-7; possible D gene TRBD1, 6 bases. Germline CDR1 reads KGHSH; CDR2 reads LQKENI. The V end lost 4 bases, the J end lost 4 bases, and 11 bases lay between the germline ends. The CDR3 has 13 amino acids.

This sequence joins TRBV5-1 and TRBJ1-6, with TRBD1 matching 8 bases. V lost 4 bases, J lost 11 bases, and 8 bases stayed unmatched. The CDR3 sequence is 14 residues long. Per germline, CDR1 SGHRS and CDR2 YFSETQ. The CDR3 loop is CASSLTGEATPLHF. In nucleotides, the CDR3 is TGCGCCAGCAGCCTGACAGGGGAGGCGACACCCCTCCACTTT.

The CDR3 loop is CASSFRTGANVLTF. CDR3 sequence (DNA): TGTGCCAGCAGTTTTCGGACTGGGGCCAACGTCCTGACTTTC. This chain links TRBV28 with TRBJ2-6; D gene ambiguous. Per germline, CDR1 MDHEN and CDR2 SYDVKM. The V end was cut by 3 bases, the J end by 2 bases, with 5 bases between. There are 14 residues in the CDR3.

The chain couples TRBV5-6 to TRBJ2-3; D is unresolved. Trimming stripped 0 bases from V and 1 base from J, with 6 bases between. The CDR3 extends over 14 amino acids. Germline CDR1 reads SGHDT; CDR2 reads YYEEEE. The CDR3 is CASSLGPGTDTQYF. In DNA, the CDR3 is TGTGCCAGCAGCTTGGGTCCAGGCACAGATACGCAGTATTTT.

This clone was seen more than once but under ten times. V is TRBV15 and J is TRBJ2-7; 12 bases match TRBD2. This CDR3 comprises 14 residues. Germline assignment: CDR1 LNHNV and CDR2 YYDKDF (reference sequence). J gave up 7 bases and V 2 bases, and 3 bases lay outside the gene matches. CDR3 DNA: TGTGCCACCAGCAGACTAGCGGGAGGGCAAGAGCAGTACTTC. Translated: CATSRLAGGQEQYF.

This rearrangement joins TRBV5-4 to TRBJ2-5; 14 bases fit TRBD2. This CDR3 has 16 amino acids. Unmatched junction bases numbered 7, after V lost 4 bases and J lost 5 bases. Germline V CDR1 and CDR2: SGHNT, YYREEE (reference sequence). The CDR3 protein is CASSTGLAGVTETQYF. In DNA, the CDR3 is TGTGCCAGCAGCACGGGACTAGCGGGAGTGACGGAGACCCAGTACTTC.

J is TRBJ2-7 and V is TRBV28; D is unclear. There are 12 residues in the CDR3. Germline V gene data show CDR1 as MDHEN and CDR2 as SYDVKM. The V end was cut by 5 bases, the J end by 6 bases, with 11 bases between. CDR3 nucleotide sequence: TGTGCCAGCAGTGGGTCAATCGGCGAGCAGTACTTC. Protein sequence: CASSGSIGEQYF.

This clone was observed a single time. CDR3 amino acids: CASSLAIPVPNEQFF. The CDR3, as DNA: TGTGCCAGCAGCTTGGCCATCCCAGTTCCAAATGAGCAGTTCTTC. This chain links TRBV5-8 with TRBJ2-1; D not certain. Germline V gene sequence: CDR1 SGHTS, CDR2 YDEGEE. Trimming shortened V by 0 bases and J by 7 bases, and 14 bases separated the two germline ends. The CDR3 covers 15 residues.

A single count supports this clone. The gene calls are TRBV11-3 and TRBJ2-3; 12 bases match TRBD2. There are 16 residues in the CDR3. CDR1 and CDR2 (germline): SGHNT, YENEEA. With V trimmed by 2 bases and J by 3 bases, 3 bases remained unmatched. The CDR3 nucleotides read TGTGCCAGCAGCTTACGACTAGCGGGAGCAACAGATACGCAGTATTTT. Protein: CASSLRLAGATDTQYF.

The chain uses TRBV5-6 and TRBJ1-5; D not certain. The CDR3 length is 12 residues. V was trimmed by 1 base and J by 3 bases, leaving 2 bases between them. Looked up from germline, CDR1 is SGHDT and CDR2 is YYEEEE. This CDR3 is CASSLINQPQHF. CDR3 bases: TGTGCCAGCAGCTTGATCAATCAGCCCCAGCATTTT.